This T cell receptor (beta chain) was recovered during a study of early T cells in non-severe SARS-CoV-2 infection. Tagging with unique molecular identifiers was applied to individual cDNA molecules. Each CDR3 protein gets one entry after TCRdb re-called the 5' RACE reads with MiXCR. The sample carries about 84,000 distinct CDR3 sequences, roughly an eighth recorded once. Germline V lookup: CDR1 SGHTA, CDR2 FQGNSA. The CDR3 sequence is 14 residues long. V was pared by 5 bases and J by 4 bases, with 7 bases of the junction left unmatched. V usage is TRBV7-2 and J usage is TRBJ2-7, with TRBD2 matching 8 bases. This receptor was obtained from an adult who was a healthcare worker with PCR-confirmed SARS-CoV-2 infection or an uninfected control (not recorded which). The sample comprised whole blood. CDR3 coding DNA: TGTGCCAGCAGCCGGGAGGGCCCTAGGTACGAGCAGTACTTC. This sequence encodes CASSREGPRYEQYF.